Below are 17 T cell receptor beta chains sequenced from a single sample in a study of Ad26.COV2.S vaccination and SARS-CoV-2 variants (dated by TCRdb to about 2021). What this sample's time point label stands for: individuals recovered from natural SARS-CoV-2 infection. Libraries were prepared through the immunoSEQ multiplex PCR assay. TCRdb carries this immuneACCESS record with in-frame sequences only. Its versions omit some clonotypes, under half of them owing to an unresolved V gene in the studies checked, with the rest unexplained. Here the sample has around 350,000 clones; about 91% occur a single time. The biggest ten clones account for 3.9% of the sample. The sample consisted of peripheral blood, taken after recovery from COVID-19. Source of these receptors: a human donor who had recovered from COVID-19.

This clone was found a few times. This chain uses TRBV7-9 with TRBJ1-2; no clear D. The V gene lost 3 bases and the J gene lost 7 bases, with 12 bases spanning the gap. In germline, CDR1 is SEHNR, CDR2 FQNEAQ (reference sequence). The length of the CDR3 is 13 residues. CDR3 DNA: TGTGCCAGCAGCTTCGCCCGTGTAGGTGGCTACACCTTC. Translation: CASSFARVGGYTF.

The chain has TRBV29-1 and TRBJ1-2, with D perhaps TRBD1 (5 bases). Germline V gene data show CDR1 as SQVTM and CDR2 as ANQGSEA. V shed 1 base and J shed 3 bases, with 15 bases lying between them. The CDR3 runs to 15 residues. In DNA, the CDR3 is TGCAGCGTTGAAGGCCAGGGCTTAGGCGACTATGGCTACACCTTC. Translating gives CSVEGQGLGDYGYTF.

The rearrangement joins TRBV4-3 to TRBJ2-7; TRBD1 agrees at 8 bases. The V segment lost 4 bases and the J segment 1 base; nucleotides outside the gene matches: 3. The germline V gene has CDR1 LGHNA and CDR2 YSLEER. The CDR3 runs 14 residues. The CDR3 spells CASSPGTGSYEQYF. CDR3 nucleotide sequence: TGCGCCAGCAGCCCGGGGACAGGTTCCTACGAGCAGTACTTC.

This chain connects TRBV12-3 or TRBV12-4 to TRBJ2-7, with D possibly matching TRBD2 (5 bases). Trimming pared 5 bases from V and 4 bases from J, leaving 9 bases between. This CDR3 spans 12 amino acids. Here the CDR3 DNA reads TGTGCCAGCAGTGGGAGTGGGTACGAGCAGTACTTC. This sequence encodes CASSGSGYEQYF.

This clone was detected ten times or more. The chain is built from TRBV6-4 and TRBJ2-2, with no clear D. The CDR3 has 14 residues. Per germline, CDR1 MRHNA and CDR2 SNTAGT. The ends were cut back, 0 bases at V and 2 bases at J, with 4 bases in the middle. The CDR3 DNA reads as TGTGCCAGCAGTGACTCAACAAACACCGGGGAGCTGTTTTTT. Amino acids: CASSDSTNTGELFF.

The V and J genes are TRBV6-5 and TRBJ1-1, with D perhaps matching TRBD1 (5 bases). Trimming shortened V by 8 bases and J by 2 bases, and 12 bases separated the two germline ends. The CDR3 consists of 13 residues. Germline CDR1 is MNHEY and CDR2 is SVGAGI. The CDR3 sequence: CASAWRDNTEAFF. DNA of the CDR3: TGTGCCAGCGCCTGGAGGGACAACACTGAAGCTTTCTTT.

This sequence joins TRBV11-2 and TRBJ1-1; D uncertain. The CDR3 is 15 residues long. Germline V gene data show CDR1 as SGHAT and CDR2 as FQNNGV. V lost 3 bases and J lost 2, with 13 bases in between. For the CDR3, the DNA is TGTGCCAGCAGCTTCGCCTCGTCTGCAAACACTGAAGCTTTCTTT. Translating it yields CASSFASSANTEAFF.

V is TRBV5-4 and J is TRBJ2-5, with 8 bases identical to TRBD1. The CDR3 spans 15 residues. Germline CDR1 and CDR2: SGHNT and YYREEE (reference sequence). V gave up 0 bases and J gave up 4 bases; unmatched junction bases: 5. This CDR3 reads CASSLVRGRGETQYF. CDR3 nucleotide sequence: TGTGCCAGCAGCTTGGTCAGGGGGCGGGGAGAGACCCAGTACTTC.

The genes are TRBV19 and TRBJ1-6, with TRBD1 identical over 8 bases. The CDR3 covers 15 residues. Germline lookup yields CDR1 LNHDA and CDR2 SQIVND (reference sequence). Trimming at V came to 5 bases and at J to 7 bases, leaving 7 bases not matched to a gene. CDR3 coding DNA: TGTGCCAGTAGTGCCACGACAGGGGCGAATTCACCCCTCCACTTT. Its protein product is CASSATTGANSPLHF.

Turning to this clone: Other DNA sequences of this sample code for an identical CDR3. The V gene is TRBV6-5, the J gene TRBJ1-1; D uncertain. Germline CDR1 and CDR2: MNHEY and SVGAGI. V gave up 3 bases and J gave up 1 base, with 6 bases separating them. The CDR3 is 13 amino acids. This CDR3 is CASSYGPNTEAFF. CDR3 DNA sequence: TGTGCCAGCAGTTATGGACCGAACACTGAAGCTTTCTTT.

Only a few counts were recorded for this clone. The chain combines TRBV5-6 with TRBJ1-6, with D unresolved. Germline assignment: CDR1 SGHDT and CDR2 YYEEEE. The CDR3 contains 14 residues. Trimming pared 6 bases from V and 3 bases from J, leaving 10 bases between. This CDR3 reads CASMQYFYNSPLHF. As DNA, the CDR3 is TGTGCCAGCATGCAGTACTTCTATAATTCACCCCTCCACTTT.

Points on this clone: Other DNA sequences in this specimen translate into the identical CDR3. This chain uses TRBV19 with TRBJ1-1; D is unresolved. CDR3 length: 13 residues. V was clipped by 1 base and J by 5 bases, with 8 bases between them. The V gene's germline CDR1 is LNHDA and CDR2 SQIVND (reference sequence). In nucleotides, the CDR3 is TGTGCCAGTAGTATAGGTGGGAAAACTGAAGCTTTCTTT. Its translation is CASSIGGKTEAFF.

This chain joins TRBV6-2 or TRBV6-3 and TRBJ2-7; 7 bases fit TRBD2. J lost 3 bases, V lost 2 bases, and 13 bases had no gene match. This CDR3 region has 17 residues. Germline values: CDR1 MNHEY, CDR2 SVGEGT. The CDR3 loop reads CASSYPSGSVAGYEQYF. Here the CDR3 DNA reads TGTGCCAGCAGTTACCCCTCCGGGTCGGTAGCGGGCTACGAGCAGTACTTC.

V and J are TRBV10-2 and TRBJ1-1, with a tentative D call TRBD1 (5 bases). CDR3 length equals 11 residues. Germline assignment: CDR1 WSHSY and CDR2 SAAADI. Trimming took 8 bases from V and 1 from J, leaving 5 bases between them. The CDR3 DNA is TGCGCCAGCGGGGGGAACACTGAAGCTTTCTTT. Translating it yields CASGGNTEAFF.

The chain combines TRBV19 with TRBJ2-7; the match to TRBD1 covers 7 bases. V dropped 0 bases and J dropped 2; count of bases not matched to a gene: 7. From germline, CDR1 is LNHDA and CDR2 SQIVND (reference sequence). This CDR3 contains 16 residues. The CDR3 coding sequence is TGTGCCAGTAGTATAGAGGGGACAGCGGTTACCTACGAGCAGTACTTC. Translation gives CASSIEGTAVTYEQYF. Variable domain in full (rest from reference TRBV19 and TRBJ2-7): DGGITQSPKYLFRKEGQNVTLSCEQNLNHDAMYWYRQDPGQGLRLIYYSQIVNDFQKGDIAEGYSVSREKKESFPLTVTSAQKNPTAFYLCASSIEGTAVTYEQYFGPGTRLTVT.

V gene TRBV2 combines with J gene TRBJ2-3; possible D gene TRBD2, 6 bases. This CDR3 region has 12 residues. The ends were cut back, 9 bases at V and 3 bases at J, with 10 bases in the middle. The germline V gene has CDR1 SNHLY and CDR2 FYNNEI. DNA of the CDR3: TGTGCCAGTGGGGGGTCTACAGATACGCAGTATTTT. Encoded protein: CASGGSTDTQYF.

This chain links TRBV9 with TRBJ2-3, with D maybe TRBD1 (5 bases). The V end was cut by 4 bases, the J end by 0 bases, with 12 bases between. The CDR3 consists of 15 residues. From germline, CDR1 is SGDLS and CDR2 YYNGEE. This CDR3 reads CASSPGSTSTDTQYF. In nucleotides, the CDR3 is TGTGCCAGCAGCCCAGGGTCCACTAGCACAGATACGCAGTATTTT.